Below are 29 T cell receptor beta chains sequenced from a single sample in a study of T cell changes during pregnancy in multiple sclerosis. The protocol was immunoSEQ multiplex PCR, while the TCRdb copy is restricted to in-frame clones and leaves out a portion. Counted here are about 32,000 clones, roughly 87% occurring once; the ten biggest clones make up about 11%. The sequenced sample was CD8+ T cells from peripheral blood mononuclear cells, obtained in the second trimester of pregnancy. Every receptor here comes from a female donor with multiple sclerosis, enrolled in a pregnancy study.

This clone occurred once. The chain carries TRBV6-5 and TRBJ1-2, with 7 positions matching TRBD1. Looked up from germline, CDR1 is MNHEY and CDR2 is SVGAGI. The CDR3 is 14 residues long. The ends lost 6 bases at V and 5 bases at J; junction bases unmatched: 9. CDR3 in amino acids: CASSHRGRKYGYTF. The DNA for the CDR3 is TGTGCCAGCAGCCACAGGGGACGGAAGTATGGCTACACCTTC.

The rearrangement links TRBV5-1 to TRBJ1-1; maybe TRBD1 (6 bases). The V end was cut by 4 bases, the J end by 5 bases, with 9 bases between. Germline CDR1 and CDR2: SGHRS and YFSETQ. This CDR3 has 12 amino acids. CDR3 sequence reads: CASSLDSTEAFF. Written as DNA, the CDR3 is TGCGCCAGCAGCCTGGACAGTACTGAAGCTTTCTTT.

The CDR3: CASRPGGSGELFF. In nucleotides, the CDR3 is TGTGCCAGCAGACCCGGCGGGTCCGGGGAGCTGTTTTTT. The chain is built from TRBV28 and TRBJ2-2, with D possibly TRBD2 on 5 matching bases. This CDR3 spans 13 amino acids. CDR1 and CDR2 (germline): MDHEN, SYDVKM. The V gene lost 6 bases and the J gene lost 6 bases, with 11 bases spanning the gap.

The rearrangement links TRBV7-9 to TRBJ2-3; 12 bases agree with TRBD2. From germline, CDR1 is SEHNR and CDR2 FQNEAQ (reference sequence). This CDR3 is 16 amino acids long. The ends lost 5 bases at V and 8 bases at J; junction bases unmatched: 11. The CDR3: CASSLTSGRKKGTQYF. CDR3 coding DNA: TGTGCCAGCAGCCTGACTAGCGGGAGAAAGAAGGGTACGCAGTATTTT.

The J gene is TRBJ1-1, the V gene TRBV2; 8 bases fit TRBD1. The CDR3 is 14 amino acids. Trimming cost V 11 bases and J 0 bases; bases outside gene matches: 8. Germline V gene sequence: CDR1 SNHLY, CDR2 FYNNEI. In DNA, the CDR3 is TGTGCCGGCCAAGGACAGGGTTTGAACACTGAAGCTTTCTTT. It translates to CAGQGQGLNTEAFF.

This clone appeared once. This chain links TRBV28 with TRBJ1-1; tentative D call: TRBD1 (6 bases). This CDR3 region has 16 residues. Looked up from germline, CDR1 is MDHEN and CDR2 is SYDVKM. V was cut by 4 bases and J by 0 bases, with 15 bases left in between. This CDR3 is CASSSGQYTLNTEAFF. DNA of the CDR3: TGTGCCAGCAGTTCCGGACAGTATACATTGAACACTGAAGCTTTCTTT.

The rearrangement links TRBV15 to TRBJ1-4, with D possibly being TRBD1 (6 bases). CDR1 and CDR2 (germline): LNHNV, YYDKDF (reference sequence). The CDR3 sequence is 16 residues long. V was shortened by 4 bases and J by 0 bases, with 12 bases between the two germline ends. The chain's CDR3 is CATSTRKGATNEKLFF. CDR3 sequence (DNA): TGTGCCACCAGCACCCGGAAGGGGGCAACTAATGAAAAACTGTTTTTT.

The chain employs TRBV9 and TRBJ2-1, with 14 bases lining up with TRBD2. The CDR3 spans 17 residues. Germline V CDR1 and CDR2: SGDLS, YYNGEE. V shed 3 bases and J 3 bases; nucleotides not matched to a gene: 5. The CDR3 DNA follows: TGTGCCAGCAGCGAGGGACTAGCGGGAGTTGACTACAATGAGCAGTTCTTC. This sequence encodes CASSEGLAGVDYNEQFF.

The V gene is TRBV27, the J gene TRBJ1-2; D may be TRBD1 (6 bases). Trimming stripped 5 bases from V and 2 bases from J, with 12 bases between. This CDR3 is built from 14 residues. Germline CDR1 reads MNHEY; CDR2 reads SMNVEV (reference sequence). The CDR3 DNA follows: TGTGCCAGCAGTCTCTACAGGGAGAACTATGGCTACACCTTC. Translation: CASSLYRENYGYTF.

The CDR3 DNA reads as TGTGCCAGTAGTCCTCTCACCGGGGAGCTGTTTTTT. As protein: CASSPLTGELFF. The chain is built from TRBV19 and TRBJ2-2; D is unresolved. This CDR3 contains 12 residues. Per germline, CDR1 LNHDA and CDR2 SQIVND (reference sequence). With 5 bases removed from V and 4 bases from J, the gap between germline ends came to 5 bases.

The chain joins TRBV9 to TRBJ2-2; D is possibly TRBD1 (5 bases). The CDR3 spans 18 residues. Deletions cut 0 bases from V and 6 bases from J, with 21 bases between. Germline V gene data show CDR1 as SGDLS and CDR2 as YYNGEE. The CDR3 sequence is CASSVATTAFRGAGELFF. The DNA for the CDR3 is TGTGCCAGCAGCGTAGCAACGACAGCCTTTCGTGGGGCCGGGGAGCTGTTTTTT. Supplemented by reference TRBV9 and TRBJ2-2, the full variable domain reads DSGVTQTPKHLITATGQRVTLRCSPRSGDLSVYWYQQSLDQGLQFLIQYYNGEERAKGNILERFSAQQFPDLHSELNLSSLELGDSALYFCASSVATTAFRGAGELFFGEGSRLTVL.

This sequence joins TRBV7-9 and TRBJ2-5; 9 bases line up with TRBD1. J was trimmed by 3 bases and V by 5 bases; bases with no gene match: 7. There are 15 residues in the CDR3. Per the germline V gene, CDR1 is SEHNR and CDR2 is FQNEAQ (reference sequence). The CDR3 DNA sequence: TGTGCCAGCAGCCCTCTACAGGGGGCAAAAGAGACCCAGTACTTC. Amino acid sequence: CASSPLQGAKETQYF.

This chain joins TRBV5-4 and TRBJ1-1, with TRBD1 identical over 7 bases. CDR1 is SGHNT and CDR2 is YYREEE in the germline V gene (reference sequence). CDR3 length: 17 residues. The V and J ends lost 2 bases and 2 bases, in that order; junction bases with no gene match: 12. The CDR3 DNA sequence: TGTGCCAGCAGCTTTTTCGAGACGAACAGGGGAAACACTGAAGCTTTCTTT. Translation gives CASSFFETNRGNTEAFF.

The chain combines TRBV9 with TRBJ2-4, with 12 bases identical to TRBD1. Germline V gene lookup returns CDR1 SGDLS and CDR2 YYNGEE. The CDR3 runs to 17 residues. With 4 bases clipped from V and 8 bases from J, the junction kept 13 bases outside the gene matches. The CDR3: CASSPSGTGGAGYIQYF. CDR3 nucleotides: TGTGCCAGCAGCCCCTCGGGGACAGGGGGCGCGGGCTACATTCAGTACTTC.

V is TRBV2 and J is TRBJ1-2, with D perhaps matching TRBD1 (6 bases). The CDR3 runs to 14 residues. Trimming stripped 3 bases from V and 6 bases from J, with 14 bases between. CDR1 and CDR2 (germline): SNHLY, FYNNEI. The CDR3 spells CASSDQGLEDGYTF. CDR3 nucleotides: TGTGCCAGCAGTGACCAGGGGCTTGAGGATGGCTACACCTTC.

The chain recombines TRBV15 with TRBJ1-5; D may be TRBD1 (6 bases). The germline gives CDR1 LNHNV, CDR2 YYDKDF (reference sequence). The CDR3 has 13 residues. Trimming shortened V by 7 bases and J by 7 bases, and 14 bases separated the two germline ends. The DNA of the CDR3 is TGTGCCACCACCACAGGGTGGGGGCAGCCCCAGCATTTT. Its protein is CATTTGWGQPQHF.

This clone has a single count. The chain recombines TRBV27 with TRBJ1-1; D is possibly TRBD1 (5 bases). Germline loops: CDR1 MNHEY, CDR2 SMNVEV (reference sequence). V lost 2 bases, J lost 4 bases, and 11 bases lay in between. The CDR3 has 14 amino acids. The CDR3 region is CASSLGGGFTEAFF. In nucleotides, the CDR3 is TGTGCCAGCAGTTTAGGGGGAGGGTTCACTGAAGCTTTCTTT.

The chain is built from TRBV7-9 and TRBJ2-5; TRBD2 might be the D (6 bases). The CDR3 is 12 amino acids. Germline-derived CDR1 and CDR2 are SEHNR and FQNEAQ (reference sequence). V dropped 2 bases and J dropped 7 bases, with 8 bases sitting between them. CDR3 nucleotides: TGTGCCAGCAGCTTATCCGGGGGGACCCAGTACTTC. This sequence encodes CASSLSGGTQYF.

The chain carries TRBV19 and TRBJ2-7; 12 nucleotides match TRBD1. The CDR3 is made up of 14 amino acids. Germline CDR1 and CDR2: LNHDA and SQIVND (reference sequence). Germline trimming cut 5 bases from V and 4 bases from J; bases unmatched to any gene: 3. The CDR3 coding sequence is TGTGCCAGTAGTGGGGGACAGGGGGCTTACGAGCAGTACTTC. Translating gives CASSGGQGAYEQYF.

This chain connects TRBV28 to TRBJ2-1, with 7 bases that match TRBD2. Germline CDR1 and CDR2: MDHEN and SYDVKM. The trim removed 4 bases at V and 1 base at J, leaving 4 bases unmatched. CDR3 size: 15 residues. The CDR3 nucleotides are TGTGCCAGCAGTTACCTAGCGGAATCCTACAATGAGCAGTTCTTC. Its protein is CASSYLAESYNEQFF.

Written as DNA, the CDR3 is TGTGCCAGCAGCTCGGACAAGTATGGCTACACCTTC. It specifies CASSSDKYGYTF. The chain recombines TRBV7-9 with TRBJ1-2, with D maybe TRBD1 (5 bases). The CDR3 sequence is 12 residues long. Germline CDR1 and CDR2: SEHNR and FQNEAQ (reference sequence). Trimming left V 4 bases short and J 5 bases short, with 8 bases between.

Of note for this clone: Other nucleotide sequences in the sample specify the same CDR3. The V and J genes are TRBV5-1 and TRBJ2-7; 9 bases are shared with TRBD1. CDR3 length: 14 amino acids. The J segment lost 4 bases and the V segment lost 4 bases, leaving 6 bases of the junction unmatched. Germline-derived CDR1 and CDR2 are SGHRS and YFSETQ. DNA of the CDR3: TGCGCCAGCAGCCTCGGGACAGGGCAATACGAGCAGTACTTC. It codes for CASSLGTGQYEQYF.

The gene calls are TRBV9 and TRBJ2-3, with D hard to call. Germline V gene lookup returns CDR1 SGDLS and CDR2 YYNGEE. This CDR3 region has 13 residues. The germline V and J ends were trimmed by 0 bases and 5 bases, with 7 bases remaining between them. CDR3 DNA sequence: TGTGCCAGCAGCGTAGTTGAGAAAGATACGCAGTATTTT. This translates into CASSVVEKDTQYF.

This clone was counted a few times. J is TRBJ1-1 and V is TRBV13; no clear D gene. The CDR3 is 13 amino acids. V lost 2 bases, J lost 2 bases, and 6 bases lay in between. Per the germline V gene, CDR1 is PRHDT and CDR2 is FYEKMQ (reference sequence). The CDR3 reads CASSLIINTEAFF. The CDR3 DNA reads TGTGCCAGCAGCTTAATAATCAACACTGAAGCTTTCTTT.

This rearrangement joins TRBV19 to TRBJ2-3, with D possibly TRBD2 on 5 matching bases. This CDR3 has 15 residues. Trimming shortened V by 4 bases and J by 3 bases, and 14 bases separated the two germline ends. The germline V gene has CDR1 LNHDA and CDR2 SQIVND (reference sequence). The DNA for the CDR3 is TGTGCCAGTAGTAATCTAGTAGCGACGACAGATACGCAGTATTTT. This codes for CASSNLVATTDTQYF.

The rearrangement links TRBV19 to TRBJ2-2, with a tentative D call TRBD2 (6 bases). Between the trimmed V and J ends, which lost 4 bases and 5 bases, there was a span of 14 bases. The CDR3 is 15 residues long. Germline V gives CDR1 LNHDA, CDR2 SQIVND (reference sequence). The CDR3 DNA is TGTGCCAGTAGTACTGACCCCGGAGGGACCGGGGAGCTGTTTTTT. It is translated as CASSTDPGGTGELFF.

Here the CDR3 DNA reads TGTGCCTGGAAGACTAGCGGGTACAATGAGCAGTTCTTC. Protein: CAWKTSGYNEQFF. The rearrangement uses TRBV30 and TRBJ2-1, with TRBD2 identical over 10 bases. The V gene's germline CDR1 is GTSNPN and CDR2 SVGIG (reference sequence). The CDR3 runs to 13 residues. The V and J ends lost 4 bases and 4 bases, in that order; junction bases with no gene match: 1.

The chain uses TRBV9 and TRBJ2-2; D possibly corresponds to TRBD2 (5 bases). Germline-derived CDR1 and CDR2 are SGDLS and YYNGEE. The germline V and J ends were trimmed by 4 bases and 0 bases, with 10 bases remaining between them. The CDR3 has 15 amino acids. The CDR3 nucleotides are TGTGCCAGCAGCCATAGCGACCCGAACACCGGGGAGCTGTTTTTT. It translates to CASSHSDPNTGELFF.

This chain joins TRBV28 and TRBJ1-6; D uncertain. The ends were cut back, 2 bases at V and 10 bases at J, with 3 bases in the middle. CDR1 and CDR2 from the germline V gene are MDHEN and SYDVKM. The CDR3 covers 11 residues. The CDR3 bases are TGTGCCAGCAGTTTACGGTCACCCCTCCACTTT. This encodes CASSLRSPLHF.